A selection of T cell receptor beta chains follows, all from one sample in a study of cytomegalovirus exposure and HLA in healthy donors. Assay: immunoSEQ multiplex PCR; the TCRdb copy retains only in-frame clones and omits some. The data hold roughly 170,000 clones, with 80% to 90% observed a single time. Specimen: PBMCs. These receptors all come from a girl aged 2-9 years in good health and CMV-seropositive. CDR3s include the opening cysteine and the closing phenylalanine or tryptophan. The D gene is left open where the match is weak. Clone sizes are given selectively: once, few, many, or a class where the clone is expanded.

D	length	size	V	J	DNA	CDR3
TRBD1	18	.	TRBV10-3	TRBJ1-1	TGTGCCATCAGACCGGGACAGGGGGTTGATCTTCGCGACACTGAAGCTTTCTTT	CAIRPGQGVDLRDTEAFF
.	13	.	TRBV10-3	TRBJ1-2	TGTGCCATCAGTAGCAGGGAAGGCTATGGCTACACCTTC	CAISSREGYGYTF
.	14	.	TRBV14	TRBJ2-5	TGTGCCAGCAGCCATGGAGGCGGCCAAGAGACCCAGTACTTC	CASSHGGGQETQYF
TRBD2	14	once	TRBV6-5	TRBJ2-1	TGTGCCAGCAGAGCCGATCTAGCGGGCAATGAGCAGTTCTTC	CASRADLAGNEQFF
.	16	once	TRBV5-1	TRBJ2-4	TGCGCCAGCAGCTCGACACCCCAGGGGGCCAAAAACATTCAGTACTTC	CASSSTPQGAKNIQYF
TRBD1	19	.	TRBV10-3	TRBJ1-5	TGTGCCATCAGTGAGTCTATCGGGACAGGGACTCGGGTCAATCAGCCCCAGCATTTT	CAISESIGTGTRVNQPQHF
TRBD1	16	.	TRBV5-1	TRBJ2-4	TGCGCCAGCAGCTTGGAGGACAGGGGGTCGAAAAACATTCAGTACTTC	CASSLEDRGSKNIQYF
TRBD1	15	.	TRBV6-1	TRBJ2-1	TGTGCCAGCAGTGAATTGGGACAGGGATACAATGAGCAGTTCTTC	CASSELGQGYNEQFF
TRBD1	13	.	TRBV6-5	TRBJ2-5	TGTGCCAGCTACCCGGGACAGGGCGTGACCCAGTACTTC	CASYPGQGVTQYF
.	13	.	TRBV29-1	TRBJ2-7	TGCAGCGTTGGGTTCCAGGGAACCTACGAGCAGTACTTC	CSVGFQGTYEQYF
TRBD1	19	.	TRBV4-1	TRBJ1-2	TGCGCCAGCAGCCAAGAGGGGACAGGGCTTGGCTCTCTCTCCCCTGGCTACACCTTC	CASSQEGTGLGSLSPGYTF
.	16	.	TRBV28	TRBJ2-7	TGTGCCAGCAGTTTTTTCGTAGCGGTTAACTCCTACGAGCAGTACTTC	CASSFFVAVNSYEQYF
.	15	.	TRBV7-7	TRBJ2-2	TGTGCCAGCAGCCGCGGCCAGGGCCACACCGGGGAGCTGTTTTTT	CASSRGQGHTGELFF
TRBD1	15	.	TRBV28	TRBJ1-2	TGTGCCAGCAGTTTACCTTACAGGGGAAGGTATGGCTACACCTTC	CASSLPYRGRYGYTF
.	21	once	TRBV4-1	TRBJ1-5	TGCGCCAGCAGCCAAGATCCTCCCTCTGGACACAATAGGTATGGCAATCAGCCCCAGCATTTT	CASSQDPPSGHNRYGNQPQHF
.	16	.	TRBV25-1	TRBJ1-1	TGTGCCAGCAGTGAAGAAGGGGTCAGGGTGAACACTGAAGCTTTCTTT	CASSEEGVRVNTEAFF
.	17	.	TRBV28	TRBJ2-3	TGTGCCAGCAGTTTATGGTCCCAGGGTGGGGACTCAGATACGCAGTATTTT	CASSLWSQGGDSDTQYF
.	13	.	TRBV11-1	TRBJ2-3	TGTGCCAGCAGCTTCTCCCCTCCTGATACGCAGTATTTT	CASSFSPPDTQYF
TRBD1	16	.	TRBV27	TRBJ2-7	TGTGCCAGCAGTCAAATCCCCGGGGACAGGGACCACGAGCAGTACTTC	CASSQIPGDRDHEQYF
.	17	.	TRBV30	TRBJ1-2	TGTGCCTGGTATCCCAAATTGTCGGGGGTGGGGAACTATGGCTACACCTTC	CAWYPKLSGVGNYGYTF
.	16	once	TRBV5-1	TRBJ2-4	TGCGCCAGCAGCGGACCCGGGACTCGGACGTGGGGCATTCAGTACTTC	CASSGPGTRTWGIQYF
TRBD1	13	once	TRBV7-3	TRBJ2-5	TGTGCCAGCAGGGCAGGGGGCTCGGAGACCCAGTACTTC	CASRAGGSETQYF
TRBD2	15	.	TRBV7-3	TRBJ2-7	TGTGCCAGCAGCTTATGGGCGGGAGGGGAATACGAGCAGTACTTC	CASSLWAGGEYEQYF